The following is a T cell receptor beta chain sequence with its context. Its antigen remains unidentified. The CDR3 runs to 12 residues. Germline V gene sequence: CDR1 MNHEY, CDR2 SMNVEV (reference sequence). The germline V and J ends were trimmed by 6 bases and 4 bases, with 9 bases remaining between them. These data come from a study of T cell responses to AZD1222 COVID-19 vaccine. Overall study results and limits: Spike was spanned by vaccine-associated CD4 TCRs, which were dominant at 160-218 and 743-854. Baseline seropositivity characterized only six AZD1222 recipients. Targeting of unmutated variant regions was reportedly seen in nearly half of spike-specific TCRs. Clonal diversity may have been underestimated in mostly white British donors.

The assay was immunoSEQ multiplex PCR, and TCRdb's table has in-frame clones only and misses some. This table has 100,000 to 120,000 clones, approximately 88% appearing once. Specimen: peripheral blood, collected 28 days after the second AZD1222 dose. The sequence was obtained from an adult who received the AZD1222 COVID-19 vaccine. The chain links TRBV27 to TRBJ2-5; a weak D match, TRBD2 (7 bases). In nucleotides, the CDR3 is TGTGCCAGCAGGGCGGGGGCAGAGACCCAGTACTTC. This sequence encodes CASRAGAETQYF.